The next 17 T cell receptor beta chains were all read from a single sample in a study of naive and memory T cell subsets. Ligated cDNA underwent four rounds of PCR with nested alpha and beta constant region primers and SP2. One entry per CDR3 protein, called by TCRdb with MiXCR from the UMI-ligation and nested PCR reads. The table records about 37,000 distinct CDR3 sequences, approximately 9.9% of them present only once. The treatment is: skin biopsy from PPD injection site in Mantoux-positive individual. The library had UMIs added by 3' ligation of an oligonucleotide to TCR cDNA. Sequences were derived from skin, sampled from a tuberculin skin test site. These receptors originate from an adult in good health.

This clonotype was observed many times. The rearrangement joins TRBV27 to TRBJ2-7, with D possibly being TRBD1 or TRBD2 (5 bases each). The CDR3 is 14 amino acids. The V end lost 2 bases, the J end lost 5 bases, and 13 bases lay between the germline ends. Germline V lookup: CDR1 MNHEY, CDR2 SMNVEV (reference sequence). CDR3 residues: CASSLQGLRDEQYF. For the CDR3, the DNA is TGTGCCAGCAGTTTACAGGGTCTGAGGGACGAGCAGTACTTC.

This clonotype is medium-sized by share. This chain connects TRBV7-8 to TRBJ2-7; D is tentatively TRBD1 or TRBD2 (5 bases each). The CDR3 runs to 15 residues. The V end lost 1 base, the J end lost 3 bases, and 13 bases lay between the germline ends. From germline, CDR1 is SGHVS and CDR2 FQNEAQ. CDR3 region: CASSLEGTDIYEQYF. The CDR3 nucleotides read TGTGCCAGCAGCTTAGAAGGGACGGATATCTACGAGCAGTACTTC. The full variable domain, with the rest looked up from reference TRBV7-8 and TRBJ2-7, is GAGVSQSPRYKVAKRGQDVALRCDPISGHVSLFWYQQALGQGPEFLTYFQNEAQLDKSGLPSDRFFAERPEGSVSTLKIQRTQQEDSAVYLCASSLEGTDIYEQYFGPGTRLTVT.

This clonotype was found many times. The chain carries TRBV7-2 and TRBJ1-5, with D tentatively TRBD1 (5 bases). The V gene lost 1 base and the J gene lost 0 bases, with 10 bases spanning the gap. Germline V gives CDR1 SGHTA, CDR2 FQGNSA. The CDR3 extends over 16 amino acids. The CDR3 coding sequence is TGTGCCAGCAGCTTAGTGGAGGGGTTTAGCAATCAGCCCCAGCATTTT. Its protein product is CASSLVEGFSNQPQHF.

Ten or more counts support this clonotype. The J gene is TRBJ2-5, the V gene TRBV29-1; D may be TRBD2 (5 bases). With 2 bases removed from V and 1 base from J, the gap between germline ends came to 8 bases. The germline CDR1 and CDR2 sequences are SQVTM and ANQGSEA. This CDR3 spans 13 amino acids. CDR3 nucleotides: TGCAGCGTTGAACTAGCCCCCCAAGAGACCCAGTACTTC. Residues: CSVELAPQETQYF.

Many counts were recorded for this clonotype. The V call is TRBV20-1, the J call TRBJ2-7; perhaps D is TRBD1 or TRBD2 (5 bases each). The germline V and J ends were trimmed by 4 bases and 3 bases, with 13 bases remaining between them. The CDR3 loop spans 13 amino acids. Looked up from germline, CDR1 is DFQATT and CDR2 is SNEGSKA (reference sequence). The CDR3 bases are TGCAGTGCTAAGGGGACCAATGGCTACGAGCAGTACTTC. Translated: CSAKGTNGYEQYF.

This clonotype was observed many times. The chain combines TRBV20-1 with TRBJ2-1, with 11 bases fitting TRBD2. Germline V gene data show CDR1 as DFQATT and CDR2 as SNEGSKA (reference sequence). The CDR3 consists of 18 residues. Trimming removed 6 bases from V and 1 base from J; junction bases left unmatched: 14. CDR3 bases: TGCAGTGCCGTCGGGACTAGCGGAGGGGGACTTTCCTACAATGAGCAGTTCTTC. Translated, it gives CSAVGTSGGGLSYNEQFF.

In this sample, this clonotype turned up many times. V usage is TRBV2 and J usage is TRBJ1-5; D is perhaps TRBD1 (5 bases). This CDR3 is 15 amino acids long. Germline CDR1 and CDR2: SNHLY and FYNNEI. The V and J ends lost 3 bases and 1 base respectively, with 10 bases between them. The CDR3 DNA sequence: TGTGCCAGCAGTGATAGGCGGGGGAGCAATCAGCCCCAGCATTTT. Residues: CASSDRRGSNQPQHF.

The chain has TRBV5-1 and TRBJ2-2, with TRBD2 identical over 7 bases. This CDR3 has 16 amino acids. The V and J ends lost 1 base and 1 base, in that order; junction bases with no gene match: 4. CDR1 SGHRS and CDR2 YFSETQ come from the germline V gene. The DNA of the CDR3 is TGCGCCAGCAGCTTGTCAGCGGGGATGAACACCGGGGAGCTGTTTTTT. The encoded protein is CASSLSAGMNTGELFF.

The chain has TRBV20-1 and TRBJ2-5; tentatively, D is TRBD1 (5 bases). There are 13 residues in the CDR3. The V gene lost 4 bases and the J gene lost 2 bases, with 11 bases spanning the gap. CDR1 and CDR2 (germline): DFQATT, SNEGSKA (reference sequence). CDR3 DNA: TGCAGTGCTACCGACAGTCCGCAAGAGACCCAGTACTTC. It codes for CSATDSPQETQYF.

At least ten counts were recorded for this clonotype. This chain joins TRBV28 and TRBJ1-5; the D is unclear. This CDR3 spans 12 amino acids. CDR1 MDHEN and CDR2 SYDVKM come from the germline V gene. Between the trimmed V and J ends, which lost 3 bases and 5 bases, there was a span of 5 bases. The CDR3 DNA sequence: TGTGCCAGCAGTTTTGAGGATCAGCCCCAGCATTTT. The encoded protein is CASSFEDQPQHF.

This clonotype has more than one count but fewer than ten. The rearrangement uses TRBV27 and TRBJ2-2; TRBD1 agrees at 12 bases. CDR3 size: 14 residues. The germline CDR1 and CDR2 sequences are MNHEY and SMNVEV (reference sequence). J lost 14 bases, V lost 1 base, and 5 bases had no gene match. CDR3 region: CASSLFRGTGGLFF. The CDR3 DNA is TGTGCCAGCAGTTTATTTCGCGGGACAGGGGGCCTGTTTTTT.

The sample holds a few counts of this clonotype. V and J are TRBV12-3 or TRBV12-4 and TRBJ1-4; D remains ambiguous. The CDR3 contains 14 residues. Trimming pared 3 bases from V and 7 bases from J, leaving 12 bases between. CDR3 bases: TGTGCCAGCAGTTTGAGGGTCTCGGTTGAAAAACTGTTTTTT. This encodes CASSLRVSVEKLFF.

This clonotype appeared many times. This chain joins TRBV28 and TRBJ2-7, with D unresolved. Trimming took off 3 bases at V and 3 bases at J, with 3 bases between the two ends. The CDR3 consists of 11 residues. Germline V gene data show CDR1 as MDHEN and CDR2 as SYDVKM. CDR3 in DNA: TGTGCCAGCAGTTTTCTCTACGAGCAGTACTTC. Its translation: CASSFLYEQYF.

This clonotype was detected many times. The CDR3 loop reads CASSYSRSSYNSPLHF. CDR3 sequence (DNA): TGTGCCAGCAGTTACTCGAGGAGCTCCTATAATTCACCCCTCCACTTT. The chain uses TRBV6-5 and TRBJ1-6; D unresolved. The CDR3 is 16 amino acids. V was trimmed by 0 bases and J by 0 bases, leaving 6 bases between them. CDR1 and CDR2 from the germline V gene are MNHEY and SVGAGI.

This clonotype was counted a few times. The chain uses TRBV3-1 and TRBJ2-5, with 10 bases that match TRBD1. This CDR3 is 14 amino acids long. Trimming at V came to 3 bases and at J to 4 bases, leaving 2 bases not matched to a gene. CDR1 and CDR2 from the germline V gene are LGHDT and YNNKEL (reference sequence). CDR3 loop: CASSHRQGAETQYF. CDR3 DNA: TGTGCCAGCAGCCACCGACAGGGGGCAGAGACCCAGTACTTC.

The V and J genes are TRBV6-1 and TRBJ1-1; the D is unclear. The CDR3 is 14 residues long. The germline gives CDR1 MNHNS, CDR2 SASEGT. V lost 1 base to trimming and J lost 1 base, with 7 bases between them. CDR3 nucleotides: TGTGCCAGCAGTGAAGGGCAGCAGAACACTGAAGCTTTCTTT. Encoded protein: CASSEGQQNTEAFF.

The DNA of the CDR3 is TGCAGTGCTTCCTTTTGGCAGGGGACGGACGAGCAGTACTTC. Translating it yields CSASFWQGTDEQYF. J is TRBJ2-7 and V is TRBV20-1; TRBD1 is a possible D gene (6 bases). Germline CDR1 is DFQATT and CDR2 is SNEGSKA (reference sequence). Trimming took 5 bases from V and 5 from J, leaving 19 bases between them. The CDR3 consists of 14 residues.